This T cell receptor (beta chain) was captured in a study of HIV-infected patients and healthy controls. cDNA was made from 500 ng RNA using alpha and beta constant primers. Alpha and beta chain libraries were made separately by chain-specific third strand synthesis with multiplexing indices. TCRdb passed the 5' RACE reads through MiXCR, listing each CDR3 protein once. Here the sample spans approximately 10,000 distinct CDR3 sequences, approximately 8.2% being singletons. The V gene's germline CDR1 is KGHDR and CDR2 SFDVKD. The CDR3 is made up of 16 amino acids. Trimming cost V 0 bases and J 2 bases, with 13 bases left between them. The repertoire came from unfractionated whole blood and reflected all unsorted peripheral T cells.

The sample taken for sequencing was blood. The TCR originated in an adult in good health. The chain joins TRBV24-1 to TRBJ2-7, with D possibly TRBD1 on 5 matching bases. The CDR3 reads CATSDLRGPRTYEQYF. CDR3 bases: TGTGCCACCAGTGATTTGAGGGGCCCCCGGACCTACGAGCAGTACTTC.